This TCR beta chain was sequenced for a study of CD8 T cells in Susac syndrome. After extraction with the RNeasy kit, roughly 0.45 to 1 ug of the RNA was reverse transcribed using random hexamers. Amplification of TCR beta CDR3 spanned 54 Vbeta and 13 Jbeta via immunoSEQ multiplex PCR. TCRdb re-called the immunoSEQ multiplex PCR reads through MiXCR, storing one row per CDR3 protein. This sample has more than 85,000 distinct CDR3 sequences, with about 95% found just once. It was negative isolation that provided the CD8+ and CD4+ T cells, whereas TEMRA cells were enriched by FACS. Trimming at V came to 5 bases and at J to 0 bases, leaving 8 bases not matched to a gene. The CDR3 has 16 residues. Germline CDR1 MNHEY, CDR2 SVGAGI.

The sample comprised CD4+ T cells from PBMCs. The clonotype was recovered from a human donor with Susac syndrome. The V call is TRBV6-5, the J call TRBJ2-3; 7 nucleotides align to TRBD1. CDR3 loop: CASSHYPGQSTDTQYF. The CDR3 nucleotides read TGTGCCAGCAGTCACTACCCGGGACAGAGCACAGATACGCAGTATTTT.